One sample yielded the 23 T cell receptor beta chains listed below, sequenced in a study of T-cell reconstitution after alpha-beta-depleted transplantation in children. Preparation of the TCRbeta library involved a method that used unique molecular identifiers. TCRdb re-called the PCR reads with MiXCR, one entry per CDR3 protein. This table has more than 200,000 distinct CDR3 sequences, 25% appearing once. The sequencing used PBMCs, collected before TCRalphabeta/CD19-depleted stem cell transplant. These receptors were taken from a girl aged 2 to 9 with Fanconi anemia, due to receive a stem cell transplant.

Here the CDR3 reads CASTPGQVLGYTF. The CDR3 nucleotides read TGTGCCAGCACCCCTGGACAGGTGTTAGGCTACACCTTC. The rearrangement links TRBV28 to TRBJ1-2; 7 bases are shared with TRBD1. The junction had 10 bases not matched to a gene; V was cut back by 7 bases and J by 8 bases. The CDR3 loop spans 13 amino acids. The germline gives CDR1 MDHEN, CDR2 SYDVKM.

This clonotype was seen ten or more times. This chain joins TRBV29-1 and TRBJ2-7, with TRBD1 matching over 9 bases. This CDR3 is built from 13 residues. CDR1 and CDR2 (germline): SQVTM, ANQGSEA. The junction had 5 bases not matched to a gene; V was cut back by 5 bases and J by 3 bases. CDR3 bases: TGCAGCGTTACGGGACAGGGCATCTACGAGCAGTACTTC. Translation gives CSVTGQGIYEQYF.

The table lists this clonotype with a few counts. V and J are TRBV7-9 and TRBJ1-1; D unresolved. Germline assignment: CDR1 SEHNR and CDR2 FQNEAQ (reference sequence). This CDR3 spans 11 amino acids. V was pared by 1 base and J by 11 bases, with 8 bases between. CDR3 DNA: TGTGCCAGCAGCTTAGGGGTTTGGGCTTTCTTT. Translating it yields CASSLGVWAFF.

This clonotype appeared many times. The chain joins TRBV29-1 to TRBJ2-7; 8 nucleotides agree with TRBD1. V trimming: 7 bases; J trimming: 5 bases; junction bases outside the gene matches: 7. The CDR3 extends over 12 amino acids. Looked up from germline, CDR1 is SQVTM and CDR2 is ANQGSEA. Here the CDR3 reads CSARTGPHEQYF. CDR3 bases: TGCAGCGCCAGGACAGGGCCTCACGAGCAGTACTTC.

The chain links TRBV28 to TRBJ2-7; unclear D gene. The CDR3 sequence is 12 residues long. Germline V CDR1 and CDR2: MDHEN, SYDVKM. V was clipped by 8 bases and J by 3 bases, with 11 bases between them. The CDR3 region is CASVQWGYEQYF. CDR3 coding DNA: TGTGCCAGCGTACAGTGGGGCTACGAGCAGTACTTC. Full variable domain (outside the CDR3, taken from reference TRBV28 and TRBJ2-7): DVKVTQSSRYLVKRTGEKVFLECVQDMDHENMFWYRQDPGLGLRLIYFSYDVKMKEKGDIPEGYSVSREKKERFSLILESASTNQTSMYLCASVQWGYEQYFGPGTRLTVT.

This clonotype was counted at least ten times. This sequence joins TRBV10-3 and TRBJ1-2, with 8 nucleotides matching TRBD1. There are 12 residues in the CDR3. Germline loops: CDR1 ENHRY, CDR2 SYGVKD. V lost 8 bases and J lost 6; bases outside the gene matches: 5. CDR3 nucleotide sequence: TGTGCCATCTCCGCAGGGGGCCATGGCTACACCTTC. It encodes CAISAGGHGYTF.

This chain connects TRBV7-2 to TRBJ2-1; D possibly matches TRBD1 or TRBD2 (7 bases each). The CDR3 has 14 residues. The germline V gene encodes CDR1 SGHTA and CDR2 FQGNSA. The germline V and J ends were trimmed by 1 base and 15 bases, with 19 bases remaining between them. CDR3 coding DNA: TGTGCCAGCAGCTTAGATTTTTGGGGGGGACAGTTGTTCTTC. The encoded protein is CASSLDFWGGQLFF.

This chain connects TRBV12-3 or TRBV12-4 to TRBJ2-7, with a tentative D call TRBD1 (5 bases). This CDR3 is built from 12 residues. V lost 3 bases and J 5 bases, leaving 8 bases between the germline ends. In DNA form, the CDR3 reads TGTGCCAGCAGTTTGTCCAGGGACGAGCAGTACTTC. Translating gives CASSLSRDEQYF.

This clonotype has a count of ten or more. This chain joins TRBV29-1 and TRBJ2-7; TRBD1 matches at 8 bases. V lost 3 bases to trimming and J lost 3 bases; unmatched junction nucleotides: 1. This CDR3 has 12 amino acids. The germline gives CDR1 SQVTM, CDR2 ANQGSEA. CDR3 sequence (DNA): TGCAGCGTTGAGGACAGGGACTACGAGCAGTACTTC. Encoded protein: CSVEDRDYEQYF.

This clonotype was picked up a small number of times. The V and J genes are TRBV5-1 and TRBJ2-1; 12 nucleotides align to TRBD2. The ends lost 5 bases at V and 0 bases at J; junction bases unmatched: 12. CDR1 SGHRS and CDR2 YFSETQ come from the germline V gene. The CDR3 covers 19 residues. The CDR3 DNA is TGCGCCAGCAGTGCCCTAGCGGGAGGGCCTGGGAGCTCCTACAATGAGCAGTTCTTC. Translation: CASSALAGGPGSSYNEQFF.

The V and J genes are TRBV29-1 and TRBJ2-1; D unresolved. The CDR3 covers 12 residues. Trimming left V 2 bases short and J 3 bases short, with 5 bases between. Germline values: CDR1 SQVTM, CDR2 ANQGSEA. CDR3 region: CSVEPVYNEQFF. In nucleotides, the CDR3 is TGCAGCGTTGAACCAGTCTACAATGAGCAGTTCTTC.

This clonotype was found once. The CDR3 carries no conserved terminal phenylalanine or tryptophan, so it likely arises from a read error. It is unclear where the CDR3 begins or ends on the DNA, so no DNA is shown, and the CDR3 is as TCRdb lists it. This CDR3 is CASSKVSLDRGTYQPQHL. The V gene is TRBV21-1, the J gene TRBJ1-5; whether TRBD1, the table's D call, matches the DNA was not checked. TRBV21-1 is reported as a pseudogene. The CDR3 comprises 18 residues, both ends counted.

The genes are TRBV7-6 and TRBJ2-1, with TRBD2 matching 7 bases. The ends lost 2 bases at V and 2 bases at J; junction bases unmatched: 6. Germline V gene data show CDR1 as SGHVS and CDR2 as FNYEAQ. The CDR3 runs 16 residues. The CDR3 reads CASSLTQRGTYNEQFF. Here the CDR3 DNA reads TGTGCCAGCAGCTTAACGCAGCGGGGTACCTACAATGAGCAGTTCTTC.

This clonotype came up a few times. Just one base apart from a much larger clone, this may be a read error. The chain joins TRBV29-1 to TRBJ2-1; no definite D call. The CDR3 covers 11 residues. The V end was cut by 5 bases, the J end by 1 base, with 3 bases between. Germline values: CDR1 SQVTM, CDR2 ANQGSEA. DNA for the CDR3: TGCAGCGTTCCTTCCTACAATGAGCAGTTCTTC. Translated, it gives CSVPSYNEQFF.

This chain joins TRBV5-1 and TRBJ2-5, with D unclear. The CDR3 consists of 11 residues. Trimming shortened V by 4 bases and J by 3 bases, and 4 bases separated the two germline ends. CDR1 is SGHRS and CDR2 is YFSETQ in the germline V gene. The CDR3 loop reads CASSIKETQYF. As DNA, the CDR3 is TGCGCCAGCAGCATTAAAGAGACCCAGTACTTC.

A word on this clonotype: This may stem from a read error, because a much larger clone lies one nucleotide away. The chain couples TRBV7-2 to TRBJ2-7; 7 bases are shared with TRBD2. Unmatched junction bases numbered 14, after V lost 5 bases and J lost 1 base. Germline V CDR1 and CDR2: SGHTA, FQGNSA. This CDR3 comprises 17 residues. The chain's CDR3 is CASSKYPALAFSYEQYF. CDR3 bases: TGTGCCAGCAGCAAATACCCGGCACTAGCGTTTTCCTACGAGCAGTACTTC.

The CDR3 here is CASSYDNRDRGHSPLHF. The CDR3 coding sequence is TGTGCCAGCAGTTACGATAACAGGGACAGGGGGCATTCACCCCTCCACTTT. V and J are TRBV6-5 and TRBJ1-6; 12 bases are shared with TRBD1. J was trimmed by 8 bases and V by 2 bases; bases with no gene match: 7. Germline CDR1 and CDR2: MNHEY and SVGAGI. The CDR3 is 17 residues long.

This clonotype has at least ten counts. The gene calls are TRBV20-1 and TRBJ2-5; tentative D call: TRBD2 (6 bases). The CDR3 totals 12 residues. Trimming removed 8 bases from V and 2 bases from J, with 12 bases in between. The germline CDR1 and CDR2 sequences are DFQATT and SNEGSKA (reference sequence). The CDR3 DNA sequence: TGCAGTAGGACTACCCAACAAGAGACCCAGTACTTC. It specifies CSRTTQQETQYF.

The rearrangement uses TRBV29-1 and TRBJ1-2, with D unresolved. V was cut by 4 bases and J by 0 bases, with 12 bases left in between. Per the germline V gene, CDR1 is SQVTM and CDR2 is ANQGSEA. The CDR3 totals 14 residues. CDR3: CSVAHDTANYGYTF. CDR3 in DNA: TGCAGCGTTGCACACGACACCGCTAACTATGGCTACACCTTC.

The table lists this clonotype with a few counts. The chain is built from TRBV20-1 and TRBJ2-4; D gene ambiguous. CDR1 and CDR2 (germline): DFQATT, SNEGSKA (reference sequence). The V and J ends lost 0 bases and 2 bases respectively, with 20 bases between them. The CDR3 is 18 amino acids. The CDR3 loop reads CSARDLRRADLPKNIQYF. CDR3 bases: TGCAGTGCTAGAGATCTGCGACGGGCCGACCTCCCCAAAAACATTCAGTACTTC.

At least ten counts were recorded for this clonotype. This chain joins TRBV29-1 and TRBJ1-2; TRBD1 is a possible D gene (6 bases). Germline V gene data show CDR1 as SQVTM and CDR2 as ANQGSEA. CDR3 length: 11 residues. Trimming removed 1 base from V and 12 bases from J, with 12 bases in between. The CDR3 coding sequence is TGCAGCGTTGAAGTACAGGGATCCGACACCTTC. This codes for CSVEVQGSDTF.

At least ten counts were recorded for this clonotype. The gene calls are TRBV20-1 and TRBJ2-1, with TRBD2 identical over 12 bases. In germline, CDR1 is DFQATT, CDR2 SNEGSKA (reference sequence). With 6 bases clipped from V and 5 bases from J, the junction kept 11 bases outside the gene matches. The CDR3 spans 16 residues. CDR3 nucleotides: TGCAGTGCCACCTCGCCTCTAGCGGGAGGGCACAATGAGCAGTTCTTC. Its protein product is CSATSPLAGGHNEQFF.

This clonotype was seen a few times. The genes are TRBV9 and TRBJ2-7; D is perhaps TRBD1 or TRBD2 (5 bases each). CDR3 size: 16 residues. Trimming pared 1 base from V and 0 bases from J, leaving 14 bases between. Germline V CDR1 and CDR2: SGDLS, YYNGEE. CDR3 in DNA: TGTGCCAGCAGCGTATCTTGGGACCCGAGCTCCTACGAGCAGTACTTC. Its protein product is CASSVSWDPSSYEQYF.